The 24 T cell receptor beta chains presented below share a single source sample, sequenced in a study of blood T cell repertoires in COVID-19. Data came from immunoSEQ multiplex PCR; TCRdb stores just in-frame clones and leaves some out. Of more than 200,000 clones in the sample, 86% were seen once. The sequenced material came from peripheral blood. The source of these receptors is a man aged 25 to 40 with active or convalescent COVID-19.

The chain carries TRBV10-3 and TRBJ1-4; no clear D gene. This CDR3 comprises 15 residues. Trimming left V 6 bases short and J 5 bases short, with 16 bases between. Germline CDR1 and CDR2: ENHRY and SYGVKD. CDR3 DNA: TGTGCCATCAGGGCGGGTTCCAGGCCAAATGAAAAACTGTTTTTT. It codes for CAIRAGSRPNEKLFF.

The CDR3 nucleotides are TGTGCCAGCAGCCACCGGGACAGGGGGCGGACTAATGAAAAACTGTTTTTT. Its translation: CASSHRDRGRTNEKLFF. J is TRBJ1-4 and V is TRBV5-8, with 12 positions matching TRBD1. The CDR3 length is 17 residues. The V gene's germline CDR1 is SGHTS and CDR2 YDEGEE. J lost 2 bases, V lost 4 bases, and 6 bases had no gene match.

As to this clone: Other nucleotide sequences in the sample specify the same CDR3. The J gene is TRBJ1-2, the V gene TRBV2, with D unclear. With 4 bases removed from V and 4 bases from J, the gap between germline ends came to 4 bases. This CDR3 is built from 11 residues. Germline assignment: CDR1 SNHLY and CDR2 FYNNEI. The CDR3 coding sequence is TGTGCCAGCAGTGGAGGCTATGGCTACACCTTC. Residues: CASSGGYGYTF.

The J gene is TRBJ1-6, the V gene TRBV4-3; 8 bases map to TRBD1. The J segment lost 6 bases and the V segment lost 4 bases, leaving 8 bases of the junction unmatched. This CDR3 is 16 amino acids long. Germline CDR1 is LGHNA and CDR2 is YSLEER. CDR3 bases: TGCGCCAGCAGCCTAGCATTCGGACAGGGTAATTCACCCCTCCACTTT. Encoded protein: CASSLAFGQGNSPLHF.

Concerning this clone: A much larger clone is a single base away; this may be a read error. This CDR3 is also generated by other DNA sequences in the sample. The V call is TRBV6-6, the J call TRBJ1-2; D perhaps matches TRBD1 (6 bases). Germline V CDR1 and CDR2: MNHNY, SVGAGI (reference sequence). V lost 0 bases to trimming and J lost 6 bases, with 8 bases between them. The CDR3 covers 13 residues. CDR3 residues: CASSYSNRDGYTF. The CDR3 coding sequence is TGTGCCAGCAGTTACTCGAACAGGGATGGCTACACCTTC.

The table lists this clone with a count of one. The chain joins TRBV7-2 to TRBJ2-3; 11 bases fit TRBD2. Germline CDR1 SGHTA, CDR2 FQGNSA. The CDR3 sequence is 15 residues long. Unmatched junction bases numbered 8, after V lost 5 bases and J lost 7 bases. The CDR3, as DNA: TGTGCCAGCAGCATTAGCGGGGGGGCCTTAAATACGCAGTATTTT. Translation gives CASSISGGALNTQYF.

J is TRBJ2-1 and V is TRBV7-9, with D perhaps TRBD1 (6 bases). The V end lost 1 base, the J end lost 5 bases, and 12 bases lay between the germline ends. CDR3 size: 15 residues. Germline V CDR1 and CDR2: SEHNR, FQNEAQ (reference sequence). The CDR3 here is CASSLGWDTNNEQFF. Here the CDR3 DNA reads TGTGCCAGCAGCTTAGGTTGGGACACCAACAATGAGCAGTTCTTC.

The CDR3 sequence: CASSRGQATYF. The CDR3 DNA reads as TGTGCCAGCAGTCGAGGACAGGCCACGTACTTC. This chain joins TRBV25-1 and TRBJ2-5, with 7 bases that match TRBD1. Germline lookup yields CDR1 MGHDK and CDR2 SYGVNS. The CDR3 runs to 11 residues. The V segment lost 5 bases and the J segment 13 bases; nucleotides outside the gene matches: 7.

In this sample, this clone turned up once. This chain connects TRBV24-1 to TRBJ2-1, with 9 positions matching TRBD1. Germline-derived CDR1 and CDR2 are KGHDR and SFDVKD. The V and J ends lost 7 bases and 10 bases, in that order; junction bases with no gene match: 10. This CDR3 is 14 amino acids long. DNA for the CDR3: TGTGCCACCAGCCCACCGGGACAGGGTAGCGAGCAGTTCTTC. Encoded protein: CATSPPGQGSEQFF.

This rearrangement joins TRBV12-2 to TRBJ2-5; the table's D call TRBD2 went unverified against the DNA. TRBV12-2 is an annotated pseudogene. The CDR3 is 13 residues long. The CDR3 bases are TGTGCAAGTCGCGCACGGAGTCTAGAGACCCAGTACTTC. Translating gives CASRARSLETQYF.

V usage is TRBV2 and J usage is TRBJ2-1, with a possible D match to TRBD1 (5 bases). CDR1 is SNHLY and CDR2 is FYNNEI in the germline V gene. The germline V and J ends were trimmed by 7 bases and 5 bases, with 9 bases remaining between them. CDR3 length equals 12 residues. As DNA, the CDR3 is TGTGCCAGCATGGGGCCAAACAATGAGCAGTTCTTC. Amino acids: CASMGPNNEQFF.

This sequence joins TRBV7-8 and TRBJ1-5; the D gene is possibly TRBD1 (6 bases). Germline assignment: CDR1 SGHVS and CDR2 FQNEAQ. Trimming left V 7 bases short and J 7 bases short, with 17 bases between. This CDR3 comprises 14 residues. CDR3 in amino acids: CASTPPGADQPQHF. The CDR3 coding sequence is TGTGCCAGCACCCCTCCAGGGGCTGACCAGCCCCAGCATTTT.

This rearrangement joins TRBV5-4 to TRBJ2-7; weak D call: TRBD1 (5 bases). This CDR3 comprises 14 residues. Trimming pared 0 bases from V and 3 bases from J, leaving 10 bases between. The V gene's germline CDR1 is SGHNT and CDR2 YYREEE (reference sequence). The CDR3 nucleotides read TGTGCCAGCAGCTTGGGCCAGGGCGGCTACGAGCAGTACTTC. Its protein product is CASSLGQGGYEQYF.

The chain links TRBV7-2 to TRBJ2-1, with 7 bases aligning to TRBD1. CDR1 is SGHTA and CDR2 is FQGNSA in the germline V gene. With V trimmed by 1 base and J by 6 bases, 3 bases remained unmatched. The CDR3 has 14 residues. CDR3 region: CASSLGQGGNEQFF. CDR3 DNA sequence: TGTGCCAGCAGCTTAGGACAGGGCGGCAATGAGCAGTTCTTC.

This clone was counted a few times. This chain links TRBV13 with TRBJ2-7; maybe TRBD2 (5 bases). Per germline, CDR1 PRHDT and CDR2 FYEKMQ (reference sequence). Trimming stripped 5 bases from V and 0 bases from J, with 17 bases between. This CDR3 has 16 amino acids. The CDR3 is CASSGRLGPSSYEQYF. The CDR3 bases are TGTGCCAGCAGCGGGAGACTTGGTCCCAGCTCCTACGAGCAGTACTTC.

In this sample, this clone turned up a few times. V and J are TRBV18 and TRBJ1-3, with TRBD1 identical over 8 bases. The junction had 5 bases not matched to a gene; V was cut back by 4 bases and J by 0 bases. This CDR3 contains 16 residues. CDR1 KGHSH and CDR2 LQKENI come from the germline V gene. CDR3 nucleotides: TGTGCCAGCTCACGGACAGGGCCAAGCTCTGGAAACACCATATATTTT. Translated: CASSRTGPSSGNTIYF.

The chain is built from TRBV3-1 (or the pseudogene TRBV3-2) and TRBJ1-1, with D uncertain. V was shortened by 0 bases and J by 0 bases, with 14 bases between the two germline ends. The length of the CDR3 is 17 residues. Germline assignment: CDR1 LGHDT and CDR2 YNNKEL (reference sequence). CDR3 amino acids: CASSQDTAQSLNTEAFF. Here the CDR3 DNA reads TGTGCCAGCAGCCAAGATACAGCCCAGAGCCTGAACACTGAAGCTTTCTTT.

This chain joins TRBV6-5 and TRBJ1-2, with 8 nucleotides matching TRBD1. Germline-derived CDR1 and CDR2 are MNHEY and SVGAGI. There are 11 residues in the CDR3. With V trimmed by 6 bases and J by 12 bases, 6 bases remained unmatched. The CDR3 region has the DNA TGTGCCAGCAGGGGAACAGGGGGAAACACCTTC. Translated, it gives CASRGTGGNTF.

V is TRBV19 and J is TRBJ1-2; 8 nucleotides line up with TRBD1. The J segment lost 4 bases and the V segment lost 6 bases, leaving 4 bases of the junction unmatched. The CDR3 totals 13 residues. The germline V gene encodes CDR1 LNHDA and CDR2 SQIVND (reference sequence). CDR3 residues: CASSPGTGYGYTF. The CDR3 DNA reads TGTGCCAGTAGCCCAGGGACAGGCTATGGCTACACCTTC.

The chain is built from TRBV7-9 and TRBJ2-1, with D perhaps TRBD2 (6 bases). Germline V CDR1 and CDR2: SEHNR, FQNEAQ (reference sequence). V was clipped by 4 bases and J by 3 bases, with 13 bases between them. CDR3 length equals 15 residues. The CDR3 spells CASSSGTGNYNEQFF. In nucleotides, the CDR3 is TGTGCCAGCAGCTCCGGGACTGGGAACTACAATGAGCAGTTCTTC.

The V and J genes are TRBV5-1 and TRBJ2-7, with D possibly being TRBD2 (6 bases). This CDR3 region has 16 residues. The V end was cut by 1 base, the J end by 3 bases, with 17 bases between. From germline, CDR1 is SGHRS and CDR2 YFSETQ. CDR3 sequence (DNA): TGCGCCAGCAGCTTGAGGGCGGGACGGGGACTCTACGAGCAGTACTTC. This sequence encodes CASSLRAGRGLYEQYF.

The chain uses TRBV7-2 and TRBJ1-6; the D is unclear. V was shortened by 5 bases and J by 5 bases, with 13 bases between the two germline ends. The CDR3 has 15 residues. The germline V gene encodes CDR1 SGHTA and CDR2 FQGNSA. For the CDR3, the DNA is TGTGCCAGCAGCCCTAGGATCAGTGATAATTCACCCCTCCACTTT. Its translation is CASSPRISDNSPLHF.

The V gene is TRBV25-1, the J gene TRBJ1-6; D is possibly TRBD1 (6 bases). Germline V lookup: CDR1 MGHDK, CDR2 SYGVNS. The CDR3 has 12 residues. Trimming pared 6 bases from V and 10 bases from J, leaving 10 bases between. CDR3 region: CASRTTGSPLHF. CDR3 bases: TGTGCCAGCAGAACAACAGGGTCACCCCTCCACTTT.

The rearrangement joins TRBV5-1 to TRBJ1-6, with 7 bases that match TRBD1. Germline V gene data show CDR1 as SGHRS and CDR2 as YFSETQ. The CDR3 covers 15 residues. V lost 7 bases to trimming and J lost 0 bases; unmatched junction nucleotides: 4. The CDR3 reads CASRRQGSYNSPLHF. CDR3 nucleotide sequence: TGCGCCAGCCGCAGACAGGGCTCCTATAATTCACCCCTCCACTTT.